The following is a T cell receptor beta chain sequence with its context. No antigen is known for it. The cDNA had a unique molecular identifier and a template-switch universal primer site. Each CDR3 protein is one row after TCRdb ran MiXCR on the 5' RACE reads. The table has 1,800,000 or so distinct CDR3 sequences, 25% to 35% seen once. This record belongs to a study of identical twins. Study-level findings and limits: For cord blood, abundant beta clonotypes had fewer insertions, unlike memory repertoires, which showed none. With monozygotic twins, out-of-frame TCR alpha sharing exceeded what models estimated. Sharing of beta out-of-frame sequences by twins showed a weaker excess.

This CDR3 spans 17 amino acids. V lost 0 bases and J 0 bases, leaving 13 bases between the germline ends. Germline V gives CDR1 SNHLY, CDR2 FYNNEI. The chain carries TRBV2 and TRBJ2-3; a weak D match, TRBD2 (5 bases). Sequencing was done on a sample of cord blood. The clonotype was recovered from a newborn girl in good health. CDR3 DNA: TGTGCCAGCAGTGAAGCAACTAGGTACTATAGCACAGATACGCAGTATTTT. Amino acids: CASSEATRYYSTDTQYF. Drawing the rest from reference TRBV2 and TRBJ2-3, the complete variable domain is EPEVTQTPSHQVTQMGQEVILRCVPISNHLYFYWYRQILGQKVEFLVSFYNNEISEKSEIFDDQFSVERPDGSNFTLKIRSTKLEDSAMYFCASSEATRYYSTDTQYFGPGTRLTVL.